The present entry profiles one T cell receptor (beta chain) with its context. Random hexamers were used to reverse transcribe the RNA input (0.5 to 1 ug). In TCRdb, the immunoSEQ multiplex PCR reads were re-called with MiXCR into one record per CDR3 protein. The profile shows roughly 150,000 distinct CDR3 sequences, around 94% of them singletons. This sample was taken from a study of CD8 T cells in Susac syndrome. The sequenced sample consisted of CD4+ T cells from PBMCs. The clonotype originates from a human donor with multiple sclerosis.

The CDR3 nucleotides read TGTGCCAGCAGCTTAGCGGCAGGCGGCCTCAATCAGCCCCAGCATTTT. It is translated as CASSLAAGGLNQPQHF. The rearrangement joins TRBV7-9 to TRBJ1-5; the D is unclear. Per the germline V gene, CDR1 is SEHNR and CDR2 is FQNEAQ (reference sequence). The length of the CDR3 is 16 residues. The germline V and J ends were trimmed by 0 bases and 3 bases, with 12 bases remaining between them.